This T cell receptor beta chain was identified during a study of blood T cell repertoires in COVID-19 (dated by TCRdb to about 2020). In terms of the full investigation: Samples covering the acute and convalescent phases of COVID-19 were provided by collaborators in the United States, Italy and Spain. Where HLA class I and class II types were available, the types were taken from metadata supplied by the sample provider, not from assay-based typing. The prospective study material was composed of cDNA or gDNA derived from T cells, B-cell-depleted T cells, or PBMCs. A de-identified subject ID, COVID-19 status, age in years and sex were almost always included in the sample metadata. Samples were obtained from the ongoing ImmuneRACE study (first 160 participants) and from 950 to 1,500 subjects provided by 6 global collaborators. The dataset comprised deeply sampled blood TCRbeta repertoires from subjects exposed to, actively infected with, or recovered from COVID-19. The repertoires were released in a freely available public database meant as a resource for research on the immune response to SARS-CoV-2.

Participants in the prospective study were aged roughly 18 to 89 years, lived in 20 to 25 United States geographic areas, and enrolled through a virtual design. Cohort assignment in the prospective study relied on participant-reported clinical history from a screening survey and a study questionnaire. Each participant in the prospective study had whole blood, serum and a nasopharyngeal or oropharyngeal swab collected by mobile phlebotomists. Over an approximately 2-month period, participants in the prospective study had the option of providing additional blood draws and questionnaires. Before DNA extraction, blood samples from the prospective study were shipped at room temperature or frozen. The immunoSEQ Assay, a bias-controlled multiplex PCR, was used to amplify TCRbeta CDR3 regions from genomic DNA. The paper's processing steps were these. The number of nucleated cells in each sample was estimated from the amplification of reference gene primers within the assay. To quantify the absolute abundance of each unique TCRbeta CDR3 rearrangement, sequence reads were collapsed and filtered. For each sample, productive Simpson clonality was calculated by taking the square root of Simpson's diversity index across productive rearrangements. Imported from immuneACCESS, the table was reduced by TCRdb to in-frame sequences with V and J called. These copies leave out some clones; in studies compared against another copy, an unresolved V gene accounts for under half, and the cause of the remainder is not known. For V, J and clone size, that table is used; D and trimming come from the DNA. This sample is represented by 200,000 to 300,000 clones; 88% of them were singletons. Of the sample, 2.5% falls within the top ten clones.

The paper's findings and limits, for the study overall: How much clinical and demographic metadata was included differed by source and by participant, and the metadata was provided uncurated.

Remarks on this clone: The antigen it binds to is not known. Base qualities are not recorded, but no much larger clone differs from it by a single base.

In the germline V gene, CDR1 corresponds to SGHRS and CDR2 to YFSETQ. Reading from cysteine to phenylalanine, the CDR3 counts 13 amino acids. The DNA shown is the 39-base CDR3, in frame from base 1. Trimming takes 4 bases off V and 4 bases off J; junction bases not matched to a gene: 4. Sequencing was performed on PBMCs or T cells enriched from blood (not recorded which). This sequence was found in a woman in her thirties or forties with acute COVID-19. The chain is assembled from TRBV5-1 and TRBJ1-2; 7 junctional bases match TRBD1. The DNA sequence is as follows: TGCGCCAGCAGCACGACAGGGACCTATGGCTACACCTTC. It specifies CASSTTGTYGYTF.